This T cell receptor beta chain was found in a study of CD8+CD57+ T cells in acquired aplastic anemia. Overall study: DNA recovered from sorted CD4+ and CD8+ cells had a mean of about 3.5 ug.

Regarding this clonotype: Its antigen is currently unknown.

Study results and caveats: For CD8+ Simpson's diversity, patients and controls showed no significant difference.

For CDR3 and TCR beta VDJ profiling, genomic DNA was the template used. One entry per CDR3 protein results from TCRdb running MiXCR on the reads. The sample includes 250,000 to 350,000 distinct CDR3 sequences, around 60% seen only once; the top ten take 6.5% to 10%. The sequenced sample consisted of sorted CD4+, CD8+, or CD8+CD57+ T cells (not recorded which) from PBMCs. This TCR was sampled from a human donor with severe aplastic anemia or a healthy control (not recorded which).

The CDR3 is CASTLRRRGTEAFF. CDR3 in DNA: TGTGCCAGCACCCTGCGGCGGAGGGGCACTGAAGCTTTCTTT. The chain uses TRBV7-2 and TRBJ1-1; possibly TRBD1 for D (5 bases). CDR3 length: 14 residues. V was trimmed by 7 bases and J by 4 bases, leaving 16 bases between them. Germline V gene lookup returns CDR1 SGHTA and CDR2 FQGNSA.